This T cell receptor beta chain was captured by sequencing in a study of beta chain features in type 1 diabetes. Across the whole study: Examination covered almost 110,000,000 sorted cells spanning all samples. Study results and limitations: Type 1 diabetes patients showed a moderate but significant shortening of TCRB CDR3s in all four CD4+ subsets. Sampled from patients, naive, central memory and Treg TCRB repertoires appeared more similar than those sampled from healthy donors. Unsettled here was the matter of whether HLA type influences TCRB rearrangement.

Sequenced material consisted of expressed TCRB transcripts (all of the isolated RNA was reverse transcribed). The average output of naive, central memory and regulatory T cell samples was several million reads. Data came from immunoSEQ multiplex PCR; TCRdb stores just in-frame clones and leaves some out. The table lists some 150,000 clones, 10% to 15% of them singletons. The CDR3 consists of 13 residues. The junction had 11 bases not matched to a gene; V was cut back by 6 bases and J by 11 bases. Per germline, CDR1 MNHNS and CDR2 SASEGT. Concerning this clone: The antigen is undetermined.

Material for sequencing was central memory CD4+ T cells from blood. This sequence joins TRBV6-1 and TRBJ1-2, with 8 bases identical to TRBD1. This clonotype was sampled from a man aged 18 to 29 with type 1 diabetes. DNA for the CDR3: TGTGCCAGCAGCCGACCAACAGGGGGTCGATACACCTTC. Protein product: CASSRPTGGRYTF.